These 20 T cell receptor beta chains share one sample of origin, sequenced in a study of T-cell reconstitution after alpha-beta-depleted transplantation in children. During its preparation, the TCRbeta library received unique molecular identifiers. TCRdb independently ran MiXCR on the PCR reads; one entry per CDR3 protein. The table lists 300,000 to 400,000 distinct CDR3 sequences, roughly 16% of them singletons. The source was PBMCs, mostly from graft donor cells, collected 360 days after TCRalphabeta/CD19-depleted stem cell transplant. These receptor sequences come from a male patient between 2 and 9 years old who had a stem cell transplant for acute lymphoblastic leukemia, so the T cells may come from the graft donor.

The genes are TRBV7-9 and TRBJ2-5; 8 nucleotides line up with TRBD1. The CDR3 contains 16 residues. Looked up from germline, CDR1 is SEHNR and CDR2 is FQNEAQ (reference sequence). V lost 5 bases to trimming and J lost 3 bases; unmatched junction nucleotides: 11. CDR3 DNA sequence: TGTGCCAGCAGCGCACCGGGACAGGAATTAAAAGAGACCCAGTACTTC. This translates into CASSAPGQELKETQYF.

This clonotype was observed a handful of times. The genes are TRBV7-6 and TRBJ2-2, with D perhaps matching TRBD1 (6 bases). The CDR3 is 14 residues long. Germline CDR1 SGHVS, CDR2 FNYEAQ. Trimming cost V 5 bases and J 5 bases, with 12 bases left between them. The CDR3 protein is CASSADQGTGELFF. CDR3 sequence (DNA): TGTGCCAGCAGCGCAGACCAGGGGACCGGGGAGCTGTTTTTT. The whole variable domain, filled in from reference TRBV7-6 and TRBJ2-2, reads GAGVSQSPRYKVTKRGQDVALRCDPISGHVSLYWYRQALGQGPEFLTYFNYEAQQDKSGLPNDRFSAERPEGSISTLTIQRTEQRDSAMYRCASSADQGTGELFFGEGSRLTVL.

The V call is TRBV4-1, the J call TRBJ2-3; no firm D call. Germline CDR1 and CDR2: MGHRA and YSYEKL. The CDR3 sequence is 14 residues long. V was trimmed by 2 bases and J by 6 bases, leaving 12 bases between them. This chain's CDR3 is CASSQFPRWDTQYF. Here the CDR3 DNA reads TGCGCCAGCAGCCAATTCCCCCGCTGGGATACGCAGTATTTT.

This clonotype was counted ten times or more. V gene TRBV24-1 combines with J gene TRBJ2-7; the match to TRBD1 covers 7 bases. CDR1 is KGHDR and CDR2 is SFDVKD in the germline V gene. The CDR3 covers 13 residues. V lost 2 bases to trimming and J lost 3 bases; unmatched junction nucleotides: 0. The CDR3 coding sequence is TGTGCCACCAGTGATTGGACAGGCTACGAGCAGTACTTC. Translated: CATSDWTGYEQYF.

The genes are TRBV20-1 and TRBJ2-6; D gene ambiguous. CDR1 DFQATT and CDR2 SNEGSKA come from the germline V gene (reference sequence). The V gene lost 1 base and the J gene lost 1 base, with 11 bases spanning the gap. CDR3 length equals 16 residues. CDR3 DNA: TGCAGTGCTAGAGCTGGTCAGTCTTCTGGGGCCAACGTCCTGACTTTC. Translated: CSARAGQSSGANVLTF.

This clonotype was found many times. CDR3 amino acids: CASSQEWGIGETQYF. DNA of the CDR3: TGCGCCAGCAGCCAAGAATGGGGCATCGGAGAGACCCAGTACTTC. The rearrangement uses TRBV4-3 and TRBJ2-5, with a weak D call TRBD1 (5 bases). This CDR3 has 15 residues. Germline CDR1 is LGHNA and CDR2 is YSLEER. Trimming removed 0 bases from V and 4 bases from J, with 12 bases in between.

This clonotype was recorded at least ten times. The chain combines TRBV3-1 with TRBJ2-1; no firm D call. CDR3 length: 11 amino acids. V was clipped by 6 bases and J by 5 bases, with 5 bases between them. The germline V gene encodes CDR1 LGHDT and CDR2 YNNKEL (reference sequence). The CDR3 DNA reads TGTGCCAGCAGTCGGAACAATGAGCAGTTCTTC. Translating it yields CASSRNNEQFF.

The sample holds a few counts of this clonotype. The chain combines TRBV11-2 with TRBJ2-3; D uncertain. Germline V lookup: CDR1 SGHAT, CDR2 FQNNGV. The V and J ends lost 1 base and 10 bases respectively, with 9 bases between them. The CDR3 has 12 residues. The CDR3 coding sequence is TGTGCCAGCAGCTTAGGGGGATCCCCGCAGTATTTT. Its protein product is CASSLGGSPQYF. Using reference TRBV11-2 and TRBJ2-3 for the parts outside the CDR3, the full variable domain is EAGVAQSPRYKIIEKRQSVAFWCNPISGHATLYWYQQILGQGPKLLIQFQNNGVVDDSQLPKDRFSAERLKGVDSTLKIQPAKLEDSAVYLCASSLGGSPQYFGPGTRLTVL.

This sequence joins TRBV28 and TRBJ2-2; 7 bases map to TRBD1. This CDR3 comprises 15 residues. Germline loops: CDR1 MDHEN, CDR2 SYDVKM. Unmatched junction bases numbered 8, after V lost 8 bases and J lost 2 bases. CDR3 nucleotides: TGTGCCAGCTTGGCAGGGGGATTAAACACCGGGGAGCTGTTTTTT. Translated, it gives CASLAGGLNTGELFF.

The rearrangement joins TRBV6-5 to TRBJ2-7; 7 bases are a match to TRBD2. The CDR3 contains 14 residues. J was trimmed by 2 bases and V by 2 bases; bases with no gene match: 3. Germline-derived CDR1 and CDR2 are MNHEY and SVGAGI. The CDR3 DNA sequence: TGTGCCAGCAGTTACGGGGGGGGACCCTACGAGCAGTACTTC. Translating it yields CASSYGGGPYEQYF.

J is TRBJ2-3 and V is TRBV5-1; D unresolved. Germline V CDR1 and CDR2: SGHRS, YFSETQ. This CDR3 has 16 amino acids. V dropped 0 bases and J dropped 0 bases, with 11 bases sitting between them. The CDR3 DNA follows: TGCGCCAGCAGCTTGGGGCGGACCACTAGCACAGATACGCAGTATTTT. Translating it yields CASSLGRTTSTDTQYF.

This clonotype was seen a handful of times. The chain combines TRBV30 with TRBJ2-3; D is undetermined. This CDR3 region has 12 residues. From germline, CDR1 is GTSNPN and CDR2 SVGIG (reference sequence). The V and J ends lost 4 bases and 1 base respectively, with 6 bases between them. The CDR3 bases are TGTGCCTGGACGAAAGGCACAGATACGCAGTATTTT. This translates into CAWTKGTDTQYF.

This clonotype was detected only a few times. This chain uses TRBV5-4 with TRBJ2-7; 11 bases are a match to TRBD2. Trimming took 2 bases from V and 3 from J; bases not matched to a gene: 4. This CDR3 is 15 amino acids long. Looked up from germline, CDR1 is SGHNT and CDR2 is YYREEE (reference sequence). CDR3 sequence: CASSFTTSGSYEQYF. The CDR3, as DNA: TGTGCCAGCAGCTTCACAACTAGCGGGAGCTACGAGCAGTACTTC.

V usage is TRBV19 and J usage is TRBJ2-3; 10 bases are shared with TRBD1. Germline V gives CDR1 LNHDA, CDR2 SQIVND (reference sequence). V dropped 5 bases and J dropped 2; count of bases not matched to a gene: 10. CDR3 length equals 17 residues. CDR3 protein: CASSLGDRGKDTDTQYF. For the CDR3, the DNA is TGTGCCAGTAGTCTCGGGGACAGGGGCAAGGACACAGATACGCAGTATTTT.

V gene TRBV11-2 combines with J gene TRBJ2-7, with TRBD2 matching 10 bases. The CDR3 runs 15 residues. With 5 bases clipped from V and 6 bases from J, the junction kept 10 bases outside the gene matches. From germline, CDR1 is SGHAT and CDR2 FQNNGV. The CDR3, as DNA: TGTGCCAGCAGCCTTAGCCCAGCGGGAGGGGTCGAGCAGTACTTC. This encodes CASSLSPAGGVEQYF.

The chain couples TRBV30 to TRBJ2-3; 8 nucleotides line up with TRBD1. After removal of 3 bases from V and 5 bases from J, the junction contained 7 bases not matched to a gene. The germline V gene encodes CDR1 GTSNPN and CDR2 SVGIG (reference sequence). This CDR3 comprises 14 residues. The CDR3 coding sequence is TGTGCCTGGAGCGAGCAGGGGGCCATAGATACGCAGTATTTT. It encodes CAWSEQGAIDTQYF.

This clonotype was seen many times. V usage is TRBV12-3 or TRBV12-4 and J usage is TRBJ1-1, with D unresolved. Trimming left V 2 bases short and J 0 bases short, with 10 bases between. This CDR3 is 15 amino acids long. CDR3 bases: TGTGCCAGCAGTTTACGGCAGGTAATGAACACTGAAGCTTTCTTT. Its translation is CASSLRQVMNTEAFF.

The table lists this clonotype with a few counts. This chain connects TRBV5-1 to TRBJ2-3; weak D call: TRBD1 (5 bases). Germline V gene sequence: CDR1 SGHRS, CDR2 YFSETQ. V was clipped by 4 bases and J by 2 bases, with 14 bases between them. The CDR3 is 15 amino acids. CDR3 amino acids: CASSPRQTITDTQYF. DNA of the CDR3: TGCGCCAGCAGCCCCCGACAGACCATCACAGATACGCAGTATTTT.

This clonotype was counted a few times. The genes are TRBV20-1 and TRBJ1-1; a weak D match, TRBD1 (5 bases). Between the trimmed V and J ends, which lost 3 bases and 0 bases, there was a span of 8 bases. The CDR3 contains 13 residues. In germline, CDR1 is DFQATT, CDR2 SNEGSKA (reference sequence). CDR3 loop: CSASRQLNTEAFF. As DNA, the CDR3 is TGCAGTGCTAGTAGACAGTTGAACACTGAAGCTTTCTTT.

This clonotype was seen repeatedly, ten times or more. CDR3 nucleotide sequence: TGTGCCAGCAGAACCTTCGGGGAGCTGTTTTTT. Translating it yields CASRTFGELFF. J is TRBJ2-2 and V is TRBV28, with D uncertain. Trimming shortened V by 6 bases and J by 7 bases, and 6 bases separated the two germline ends. Germline values: CDR1 MDHEN, CDR2 SYDVKM. The CDR3 contains 11 residues.